The present T cell receptor beta chain was sequenced within a study of beta chain features in type 1 diabetes. The overall study: Age and gender were similar between patients and healthy donors, as were cell yields.

The study's findings and limits: Possibly, sequencing cDNA over-represented cells that had high TCR expression levels. Patients' naive, central memory and Treg TCRB repertoires seemed closer to one another than those of healthy donors. Moderate but significant shortening of TCRB CDR3s was recorded in all four CD4+ subsets from Type 1 diabetes patients.

Expressed TCRB transcripts were sequenced because the entire RNA isolate underwent reverse transcription. Method: immunoSEQ multiplex PCR; TCRdb's copy keeps in-frame clones and lacks some. The data contain more than 550,000 clones, over 12% of them singletons. The sample holds a few counts of this clone. What it binds is not known. Central memory, naive, regulatory and stem cell-like memory CD4+ cells were sorted by CD45RO/CCR7/CD25/CD127/CD95/CD27. The germline CDR1 and CDR2 sequences are SGHDT and YYEEEE. V shed 6 bases and J shed 3 bases, with 12 bases lying between them. The length of the CDR3 is 13 residues.

The receptor was derived from a man aged 18 to 29 with type 1 diabetes. The material sequenced was naive CD4+ T cells from blood. The chain employs TRBV5-6 and TRBJ1-1; perhaps TRBD1 as D (6 bases). For the CDR3, the DNA is TGTGCCAGCATCGGGGGCGCGTACACTGAAGCTTTCTTT. The encoded protein is CASIGGAYTEAFF.